These 12 T cell receptor beta chains were all obtained from the same sample, sequenced in a study of long-term antiretroviral therapy in people with HIV. The authors ran the immunoSEQ assay, v3.0, at survey level. Here immunoSEQ multiplex PCR was the method, and the copy in TCRdb shows in-frame clones only, minus some. The sample shows more than 15,000 clones, 75% to 85% of them seen only once. Source: unsorted PBMCs, taken 0.3 years after starting antiretroviral therapy. These receptors came from a man between 18 and 29 years old with HIV.

This clone was detected a few times. This rearrangement joins TRBV7-9 to TRBJ2-7; D may correspond to TRBD1 or TRBD2 (5 bases each). Trimming cost V 5 bases and J 3 bases, with 14 bases left between them. From germline, CDR1 is SEHNR and CDR2 FQNEAQ (reference sequence). CDR3 length: 14 amino acids. The CDR3 DNA reads TGTGCCAGCAGCGCCCGGGACGGATTCTACGAGCAGTACTTC. It specifies CASSARDGFYEQYF.

The chain recombines TRBV19 with TRBJ2-2; D remains unclear. The V end lost 3 bases, the J end lost 7 bases, and 12 bases lay between the germline ends. The CDR3 extends over 14 amino acids. Looked up from germline, CDR1 is LNHDA and CDR2 is SQIVND (reference sequence). The CDR3 loop reads CASSMGPTFGELFF. In DNA, the CDR3 is TGTGCCAGTAGTATGGGCCCTACCTTCGGGGAGCTGTTTTTT.

The chain joins TRBV25-1 to TRBJ1-1; 8 bases agree with TRBD1. CDR3 length: 14 amino acids. The germline CDR1 and CDR2 sequences are MGHDK and SYGVNS. V lost 5 bases to trimming and J lost 4 bases; unmatched junction nucleotides: 6. Written as DNA, the CDR3 is TGTGCCAGCAGTCCGCGACAGGGGTTCACTGAAGCTTTCTTT. Translating it yields CASSPRQGFTEAFF.

This clone was seen more than once but under ten times. This rearrangement joins TRBV7-8 to TRBJ1-6; tentatively, D is TRBD1 (6 bases). The V end was cut by 4 bases, the J end by 9 bases, with 19 bases between. The CDR3 sequence is 16 residues long. Per the germline V gene, CDR1 is SGHVS and CDR2 is FQNEAQ. This CDR3 reads CASSSRNRDGGSPLHF. The DNA of the CDR3 is TGTGCCAGCAGCTCGCGGAACAGGGACGGCGGTTCACCCCTCCACTTT.

As DNA, the CDR3 is TGTGCCAGCATTCCTAGCGGGGGGAGTCCCAATGAGCAGTTCTTC. Amino acid sequence: CASIPSGGSPNEQFF. The V and J genes are TRBV2 and TRBJ2-1; TRBD2 matches 11 bases. Germline CDR1 and CDR2: SNHLY and FYNNEI. V lost 7 bases and J lost 6; bases outside the gene matches: 8. The CDR3 consists of 15 residues.

The table lists this clone with a count of one. The chain joins TRBV5-1 to TRBJ1-2; D possibly corresponds to TRBD1 (5 bases). V was clipped by 1 base and J by 10 bases, with 14 bases between them. Germline CDR1 is SGHRS and CDR2 is YFSETQ. The CDR3 length is 13 residues. DNA for the CDR3: TGCGCCAGCAGCTTGTTCGAAGGGACCTTCTACACCTTC. The encoded protein is CASSLFEGTFYTF. Supplemented by reference TRBV5-1 and TRBJ1-2, the full variable domain reads KAGVTQTPRYLIKTRGQQVTLSCSPISGHRSVSWYQQTPGQGLQFLFEYFSETQRNKGNFPGRFSGRQFSNSRSEMNVSTLELGDSALYLCASSLFEGTFYTFGSGTRLTVV.

The table lists this clone with a count of one. Here the CDR3 reads CASSLDSGTEAFF. The CDR3, as DNA: TGTGCCAGCAGCTTAGATTCCGGCACTGAAGCTTTCTTT. The rearrangement uses TRBV7-9 and TRBJ1-1; D remains unclear. The V end lost 1 base, the J end lost 4 bases, and 7 bases lay between the germline ends. The CDR3 runs to 13 residues. CDR1 and CDR2 from the germline V gene are SEHNR and FQNEAQ (reference sequence). Variable domain in full (rest from reference TRBV7-9 and TRBJ1-1): DTGVSQNPRHKITKRGQNVTFRCDPISEHNRLYWYRQTLGQGPEFLTYFQNEAQLEKSRLLSDRFSAERPKGSFSTLEIQRTEQGDSAMYLCASSLDSGTEAFFGQGTRLTVV.

In DNA form, the CDR3 reads TGCGCCAGCAGCCCGGGACCCAGCACAGATACGCAGTATTTT. Amino acid sequence: CASSPGPSTDTQYF. This chain uses TRBV4-1 with TRBJ2-3, with D perhaps given as TRBD1 or TRBD2 (5 bases each). Germline CDR1 is MGHRA and CDR2 is YSYEKL. The germline V and J ends were trimmed by 4 bases and 0 bases, with 8 bases remaining between them. This CDR3 has 14 amino acids.

The gene calls are TRBV28 and TRBJ2-3; TRBD2 aligns across 9 bases. V gave up 6 bases and J gave up 9 bases; unmatched junction bases: 10. The CDR3 covers 14 residues. Germline V lookup: CDR1 MDHEN, CDR2 SYDVKM. The CDR3 DNA reads TGTGCCAGCAGCTCAACCCAGACTAGCGGAACGCAGTATTTT. Its translation: CASSSTQTSGTQYF. The full variable domain, completed using reference TRBV28 and TRBJ2-3, is DVKVTQSSRYLVKRTGEKVFLECVQDMDHENMFWYRQDPGLGLRLIYFSYDVKMKEKGDIPEGYSVSREKKERFSLILESASTNQTSMYLCASSSTQTSGTQYFGPGTRLTVL.

This chain links TRBV6-5 with TRBJ2-2; no firm D call. Per the germline V gene, CDR1 is MNHEY and CDR2 is SVGAGI. The CDR3 is made up of 12 amino acids. Trimming took off 6 bases at V and 6 bases at J, with 8 bases between the two ends. CDR3 in amino acids: CASRSGPGELFF. CDR3 coding DNA: TGTGCCAGCAGGTCGGGTCCCGGGGAGCTGTTTTTT.

The J gene is TRBJ1-3, the V gene TRBV6-1, with no clear D. V was shortened by 6 bases and J by 2 bases, with 8 bases between the two germline ends. Per germline, CDR1 MNHNS and CDR2 SASEGT. CDR3 size: 13 residues. Written as DNA, the CDR3 is TGTGCCAGCAGGCACACGGCTGGAAACACCATATATTTT. It encodes CASRHTAGNTIYF.

This chain connects TRBV2 to TRBJ2-5; TRBD2 matches at 7 bases. V dropped 7 bases and J dropped 5; count of bases not matched to a gene: 13. This CDR3 spans 15 amino acids. Per the germline V gene, CDR1 is SNHLY and CDR2 is FYNNEI. DNA for the CDR3: TGTGCCAGCACTCGCATTGGGGGGGGGTTGGAGACCCAGTACTTC. Translation gives CASTRIGGGLETQYF.